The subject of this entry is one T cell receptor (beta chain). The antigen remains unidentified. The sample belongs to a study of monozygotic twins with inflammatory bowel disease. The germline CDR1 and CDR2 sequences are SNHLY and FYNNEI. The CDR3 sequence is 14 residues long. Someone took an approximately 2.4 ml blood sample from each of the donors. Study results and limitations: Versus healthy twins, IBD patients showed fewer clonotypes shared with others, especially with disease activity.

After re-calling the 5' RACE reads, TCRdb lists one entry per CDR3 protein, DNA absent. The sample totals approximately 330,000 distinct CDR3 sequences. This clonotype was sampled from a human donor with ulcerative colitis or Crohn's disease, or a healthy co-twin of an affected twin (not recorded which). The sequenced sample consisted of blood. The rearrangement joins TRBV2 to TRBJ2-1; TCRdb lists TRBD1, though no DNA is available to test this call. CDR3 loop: CASRVAGGLNEQFF.